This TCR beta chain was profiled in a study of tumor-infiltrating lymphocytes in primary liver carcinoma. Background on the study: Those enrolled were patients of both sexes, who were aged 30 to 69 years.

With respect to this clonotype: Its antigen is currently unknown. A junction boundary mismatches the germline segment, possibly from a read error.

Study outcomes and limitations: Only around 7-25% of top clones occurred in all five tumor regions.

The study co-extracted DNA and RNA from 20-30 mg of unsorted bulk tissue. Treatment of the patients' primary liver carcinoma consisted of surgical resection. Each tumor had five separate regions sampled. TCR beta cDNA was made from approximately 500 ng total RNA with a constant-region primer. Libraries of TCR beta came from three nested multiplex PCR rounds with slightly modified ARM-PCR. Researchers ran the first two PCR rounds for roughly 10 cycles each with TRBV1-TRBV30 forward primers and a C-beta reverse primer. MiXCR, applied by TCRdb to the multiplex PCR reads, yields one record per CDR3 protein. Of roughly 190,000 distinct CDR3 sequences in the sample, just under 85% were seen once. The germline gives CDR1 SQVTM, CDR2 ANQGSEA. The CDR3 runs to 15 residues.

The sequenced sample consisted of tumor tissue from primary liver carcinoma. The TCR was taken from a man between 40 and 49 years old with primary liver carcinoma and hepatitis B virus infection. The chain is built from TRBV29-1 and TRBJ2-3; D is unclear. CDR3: CSVEDRTARTHTQYF. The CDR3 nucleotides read TGCAGCGTGGAAGACCGGACCGCCCGCACACATACGCAGTATTTT.